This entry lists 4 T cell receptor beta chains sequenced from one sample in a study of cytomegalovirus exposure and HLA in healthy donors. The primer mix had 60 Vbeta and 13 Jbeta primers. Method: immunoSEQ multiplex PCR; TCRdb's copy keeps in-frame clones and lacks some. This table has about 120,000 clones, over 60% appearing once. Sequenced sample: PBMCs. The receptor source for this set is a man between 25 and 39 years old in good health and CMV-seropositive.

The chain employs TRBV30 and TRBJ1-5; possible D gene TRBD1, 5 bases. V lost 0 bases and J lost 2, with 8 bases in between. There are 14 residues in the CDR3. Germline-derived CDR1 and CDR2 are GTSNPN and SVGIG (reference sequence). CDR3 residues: CAWSVVRGNQPQHF. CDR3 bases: TGTGCCTGGAGTGTAGTCAGGGGCAATCAGCCCCAGCATTTT. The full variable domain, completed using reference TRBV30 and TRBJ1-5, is SQTIHQWPATLVQPVGSPLSLECTVEGTSNPNLYWYRQAAGRGLQLLFYSVGIGQISSEVPQNLSASRPQDRQFILSSKKLLLSDSGFYLCAWSVVRGNQPQHFGDGTRLSIL.

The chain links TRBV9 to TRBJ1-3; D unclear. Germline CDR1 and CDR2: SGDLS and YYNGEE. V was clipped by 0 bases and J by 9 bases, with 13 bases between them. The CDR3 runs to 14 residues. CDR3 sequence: CASSVGRLLCTIYF. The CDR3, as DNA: TGTGCCAGCAGCGTAGGCAGGCTACTGTGCACCATATATTTT.

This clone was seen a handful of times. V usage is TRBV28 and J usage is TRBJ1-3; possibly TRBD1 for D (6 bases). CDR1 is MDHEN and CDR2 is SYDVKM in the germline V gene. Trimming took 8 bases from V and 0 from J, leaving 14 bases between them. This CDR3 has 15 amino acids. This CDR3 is CASRGGASSGNTIYF. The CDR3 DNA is TGTGCCAGCCGGGGGGGGGCTAGCTCTGGAAACACCATATATTTT.

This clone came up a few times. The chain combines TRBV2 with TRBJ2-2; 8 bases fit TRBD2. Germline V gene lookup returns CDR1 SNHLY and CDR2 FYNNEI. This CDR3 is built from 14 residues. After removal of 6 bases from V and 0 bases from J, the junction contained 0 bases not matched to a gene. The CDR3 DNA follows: TGTGCCAGCAGGGGACTAGCGAACACCGGGGAGCTGTTTTTT. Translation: CASRGLANTGELFF.